This is a list of T cell receptor beta chains from one sample in a study of cytomegalovirus exposure and HLA in healthy donors. Generated by immunoSEQ multiplex PCR, the TCRdb table keeps only in-frame clones and is missing some. The table includes 55,000 to 80,000 clones, approximately 95% detected once. The sequenced sample was PBMCs. The receptor source for this set is a woman between 18 and 30 years old in good health and CMV-seropositive. Each CDR3 is given with its conserved first and last residue. D genes are given only for firm matches. Clone size appears in some rows only: once, few, many, or a class for an expanded clone.

v_call: TRBV18; clone_size: -; j_call: TRBJ1-5; d_call: TRBD1; cdr3_aa: CASSPPGQGGQPQHF; cdr3_nt: TGTGCCAGCTCACCCCCGGGACAGGGGGGTCAGCCCCAGCATTTT
v_call: TRBV29-1; clone_size: -; j_call: TRBJ2-1; d_call: TRBD2; cdr3_aa: CSGYGGGSSYNEQFF; cdr3_nt: TGCAGCGGTTATGGCGGGGGGAGCTCCTACAATGAGCAGTTCTTC
v_call: TRBV6-5; clone_size: -; j_call: TRBJ2-5; d_call: TRBD2; cdr3_aa: CASSYLQLAGQETQYF; cdr3_nt: TGTGCCAGCAGTTACCTCCAACTAGCGGGGCAAGAGACCCAGTACTTC
v_call: TRBV29-1; clone_size: -; j_call: TRBJ2-3; d_call: -; cdr3_aa: CSVDPGITDTQYF; cdr3_nt: TGCAGCGTTGACCCAGGGATCACAGATACGCAGTATTTT
v_call: TRBV15; clone_size: -; j_call: TRBJ2-1; d_call: TRBD1; cdr3_aa: CATSRPLGRDRGKNEQFF; cdr3_nt: TGTGCCACCAGCAGACCCCTGGGTAGGGACAGGGGGAAGAATGAGCAGTTCTTC
v_call: TRBV18; clone_size: once; j_call: TRBJ1-2; d_call: TRBD1; cdr3_aa: CASSPLGQGYGYTF; cdr3_nt: TGTGCCAGCTCACCACTAGGACAGGGTTATGGCTACACCTTC
v_call: TRBV29-1; clone_size: -; j_call: TRBJ1-1; d_call: -; cdr3_aa: CSVDRWAGEGEAFF; cdr3_nt: TGCAGCGTTGATCGGTGGGCCGGGGAGGGTGAAGCTTTCTTT
v_call: TRBV11-2; clone_size: few; j_call: TRBJ2-5; d_call: TRBD1; cdr3_aa: CASSLGTVQETQYF; cdr3_nt: TGTGCCAGCAGTTTGGGGACAGTCCAAGAGACCCAGTACTTC
v_call: TRBV6-1; clone_size: -; j_call: TRBJ2-3; d_call: -; cdr3_aa: CASSEEAIRLAGSDTQYF; cdr3_nt: TGTGCCAGCAGTGAAGAGGCCATCAGGTTAGCAGGGTCAGATACGCAGTATTTT
v_call: TRBV28; clone_size: -; j_call: TRBJ1-1; d_call: TRBD1; cdr3_aa: CASSVPRGQGGAFF; cdr3_nt: TGTGCCAGCAGCGTTCCTAGGGGGCAGGGTGGAGCTTTCTTT
v_call: TRBV5-1; clone_size: -; j_call: TRBJ1-1; d_call: -; cdr3_aa: CASSLGARDFTEAFF; cdr3_nt: TGCGCCAGCAGCTTGGGGGCCAGGGATTTCACTGAAGCTTTCTTT
v_call: TRBV7-2; clone_size: -; j_call: TRBJ1-2; d_call: -; cdr3_aa: CASSPGLPRYGYTF; cdr3_nt: TGTGCCAGCAGCCCAGGACTCCCAAGATATGGCTACACCTTC
v_call: TRBV11-1; clone_size: -; j_call: TRBJ2-1; d_call: TRBD2; cdr3_aa: CASSLFRGGWAYNEQFF; cdr3_nt: TGTGCCAGCAGCTTATTTCGGGGGGGGTGGGCCTACAATGAGCAGTTCTTC
v_call: TRBV28; clone_size: -; j_call: TRBJ2-7; d_call: -; cdr3_aa: CASRLAADSYEQYF; cdr3_nt: TGTGCCAGCAGGCTAGCCGCCGACTCCTACGAGCAGTACTTC
v_call: TRBV27; clone_size: -; j_call: TRBJ2-3; d_call: -; cdr3_aa: CASSSRVGWADTQYF; cdr3_nt: TGTGCCAGCAGTTCGCGGGTTGGGTGGGCAGATACGCAGTATTTT
v_call: TRBV15; clone_size: -; j_call: TRBJ1-3; d_call: -; cdr3_aa: CATSRTPTEARNTIYF; cdr3_nt: TGTGCCACCAGCAGAACCCCGACAGAGGCTCGAAACACCATATATTTT
v_call: TRBV28; clone_size: -; j_call: TRBJ2-7; d_call: TRBD2; cdr3_aa: CASSWSLAGGEDYEQYF; cdr3_nt: TGTGCCAGCAGTTGGAGTCTAGCGGGAGGAGAGGACTACGAGCAGTACTTC
v_call: TRBV6-1; clone_size: once; j_call: TRBJ2-3; d_call: TRBD1; cdr3_aa: CASSPTGPDTQYF; cdr3_nt: TGTGCCAGCAGTCCGACAGGGCCAGATACGCAGTATTTT
v_call: TRBV7-9; clone_size: once; j_call: TRBJ1-1; d_call: -; cdr3_aa: CASSLKKLEAFF; cdr3_nt: TGTGCCAGCAGCTTAAAAAAGCTTGAAGCTTTCTTT
v_call: TRBV9; clone_size: -; j_call: TRBJ1-3; d_call: -; cdr3_aa: CASSPQLSGNTIYF; cdr3_nt: TGTGCCAGCAGCCCCCAGTTATCTGGAAACACCATATATTTT
v_call: TRBV12-5; clone_size: -; j_call: TRBJ2-7; d_call: TRBD1; cdr3_aa: CASGWGTGLRYYEQYF; cdr3_nt: TGTGCTAGTGGTTGGGGGACAGGGCTGAGGTACTACGAGCAGTACTTC
v_call: TRBV11-2; clone_size: -; j_call: TRBJ1-1; d_call: TRBD1; cdr3_aa: CASSLVAGGNTEAFF; cdr3_nt: TGTGCCAGCAGCTTAGTTGCAGGGGGGAACACTGAAGCTTTCTTT
v_call: TRBV7-3; clone_size: -; j_call: TRBJ2-3; d_call: TRBD2; cdr3_aa: CASSPGLAGVTDTQYF; cdr3_nt: TGTGCCAGCAGCCCGGGACTAGCGGGGGTGACAGATACGCAGTATTTT
v_call: TRBV6-1; clone_size: -; j_call: TRBJ2-5; d_call: TRBD2; cdr3_aa: CASSLAASWETQYF; cdr3_nt: TGTGCCAGCTCTCTAGCGGCTTCGTGGGAGACCCAGTACTTC
v_call: TRBV9; clone_size: -; j_call: TRBJ1-2; d_call: -; cdr3_aa: CASSDLRGSYGYTF; cdr3_nt: TGTGCCAGCAGCGACTTAAGGGGGAGCTATGGCTACACCTTC
v_call: TRBV20-1; clone_size: -; j_call: TRBJ2-1; d_call: -; cdr3_aa: CSARERNEQFF; cdr3_nt: TGCAGTGCTAGAGAGAGAAATGAGCAGTTCTTC
v_call: TRBV30; clone_size: -; j_call: TRBJ1-2; d_call: -; cdr3_aa: CAWTRQLLYGYTF; cdr3_nt: TGTGCCTGGACTAGACAGCTCTTATATGGCTACACCTTC
v_call: TRBV5-1; clone_size: few; j_call: TRBJ2-7; d_call: TRBD1; cdr3_aa: CASNFGTGAYEQYF; cdr3_nt: TGCGCCAGCAACTTCGGGACAGGGGCCTACGAGCAGTACTTC
v_call: TRBV30; clone_size: -; j_call: TRBJ2-1; d_call: -; cdr3_aa: CAWRVPGANEQFF; cdr3_nt: TGTGCCTGGAGGGTCCCAGGGGCCAATGAGCAGTTCTTC
v_call: TRBV6-6; clone_size: few; j_call: TRBJ1-5; d_call: TRBD1; cdr3_aa: CATTTGASNQPQHF; cdr3_nt: TGTGCCACTACGACAGGGGCGAGCAATCAGCCCCAGCATTTT
v_call: TRBV30; clone_size: -; j_call: TRBJ2-1; d_call: -; cdr3_aa: CAWSTGSSYNEQFF; cdr3_nt: TGTGCCTGGAGTACCGGGAGCTCCTACAATGAGCAGTTCTTC
v_call: TRBV7-9; clone_size: -; j_call: TRBJ1-5; d_call: -; cdr3_aa: CASSSPSGQPQHF; cdr3_nt: TGTGCCAGCAGCTCCCCTTCCGGGCAGCCCCAGCATTTT
v_call: TRBV15; clone_size: -; j_call: TRBJ2-3; d_call: TRBD1; cdr3_aa: CATSGGQVTDTQYF; cdr3_nt: TGTGCCACCAGCGGGGGACAGGTCACAGATACGCAGTATTTT
v_call: TRBV6-6; clone_size: -; j_call: TRBJ1-2; d_call: -; cdr3_aa: CASSSSGRGNVYGYTF; cdr3_nt: TGTGCCAGCAGTTCCTCTGGCAGAGGTAACGTCTATGGCTACACCTTC
v_call: TRBV7-2; clone_size: -; j_call: TRBJ1-2; d_call: -; cdr3_aa: CASSLRPGSRASGYTF; cdr3_nt: TGTGCCAGCAGCTTAAGGCCCGGGAGCAGGGCTTCTGGCTACACCTTC
v_call: TRBV7-9; clone_size: -; j_call: TRBJ2-4; d_call: -; cdr3_aa: CASSLGGRLLAKNIQYF; cdr3_nt: TGTGCCAGCAGCTTGGGAGGACGCCTCCTAGCCAAAAACATTCAGTACTTC
v_call: TRBV27; clone_size: -; j_call: TRBJ2-7; d_call: TRBD1; cdr3_aa: CASSPESGTDTYEQYF; cdr3_nt: TGTGCCAGCAGTCCCGAATCCGGGACAGATACCTACGAGCAGTACTTC
v_call: TRBV29-1; clone_size: few; j_call: TRBJ2-3; d_call: -; cdr3_aa: CSVEQGRGDTQYF; cdr3_nt: TGCAGCGTTGAACAGGGGAGAGGAGATACGCAGTATTTT
v_call: TRBV6-5; clone_size: -; j_call: TRBJ1-2; d_call: -; cdr3_aa: CASSPGRRLDYTF; cdr3_nt: TGTGCCAGCAGCCCGGGGAGGAGGTTGGACTACACCTTC
v_call: TRBV30; clone_size: -; j_call: TRBJ2-6; d_call: TRBD1; cdr3_aa: CAWSVRGTGGVSGANVLTF; cdr3_nt: TGTGCCTGGAGTGTACGGGGGACAGGGGGAGTAAGTGGGGCCAACGTCCTGACTTTC
v_call: TRBV4-3; clone_size: -; j_call: TRBJ2-7; d_call: -; cdr3_aa: CASSQDLSQTGEQYF; cdr3_nt: TGCGCCAGCAGCCAAGATCTGAGCCAAACTGGCGAGCAGTACTTC
v_call: TRBV2; clone_size: -; j_call: TRBJ1-1; d_call: -; cdr3_aa: CASSLGRLNEAFF; cdr3_nt: TGTGCCAGCAGTTTAGGCAGACTTAATGAAGCTTTCTTT
v_call: TRBV5-4; clone_size: -; j_call: TRBJ2-3; d_call: -; cdr3_aa: CASSLGRADTQYF; cdr3_nt: TGTGCCAGCAGCTTAGGGAGAGCAGATACGCAGTATTTT
v_call: TRBV15; clone_size: -; j_call: TRBJ2-4; d_call: TRBD2; cdr3_aa: CATSPPVAGLAKNIQYF; cdr3_nt: TGTGCCACCAGCCCCCCCGTAGCGGGGTTAGCCAAAAACATTCAGTACTTC
v_call: TRBV7-3; clone_size: -; j_call: TRBJ2-3; d_call: -; cdr3_aa: CASSHPRDRTDTQYF; cdr3_nt: TGTGCCAGCAGCCACCCGCGGGACCGCACAGATACGCAGTATTTT
v_call: TRBV7-8; clone_size: -; j_call: TRBJ1-1; d_call: -; cdr3_aa: CASSPRGGAEAFF; cdr3_nt: TGTGCCAGCAGCCCCCGGGGCGGGGCCGAAGCTTTCTTT
v_call: TRBV21-1; clone_size: -; j_call: TRBJ1-6; d_call: -; cdr3_aa: CASRLMTGTYNSPLHF; cdr3_nt: TGTGCCAGCAGGTTAATGACAGGGACCTATAATTCACCCCTCCACTTT
v_call: TRBV29-1; clone_size: -; j_call: TRBJ1-3; d_call: -; cdr3_aa: CSVVVLSRQGNTIYF; cdr3_nt: TGCAGCGTTGTGGTTCTGTCACGTCAGGGAAACACCATATATTTT
v_call: TRBV2; clone_size: -; j_call: TRBJ2-2; d_call: TRBD2; cdr3_aa: CASSPSGRRAGELFF; cdr3_nt: TGTGCCAGCAGTCCTAGCGGGAGGCGGGCCGGGGAGCTGTTTTTT
v_call: TRBV19; clone_size: -; j_call: TRBJ1-5; d_call: TRBD1; cdr3_aa: CASRDRESNQPQHF; cdr3_nt: TGTGCCAGTCGAGACAGGGAGAGCAATCAGCCCCAGCATTTT
v_call: TRBV5-6; clone_size: -; j_call: TRBJ2-7; d_call: -; cdr3_aa: CASSPQGPTQQYF; cdr3_nt: TGTGCCAGCAGCCCCCAGGGGCCTACGCAGCAGTACTTC
v_call: TRBV6-1; clone_size: -; j_call: TRBJ1-2; d_call: -; cdr3_aa: CASSEVEDGYTF; cdr3_nt: TGTGCCAGCAGTGAAGTTGAGGATGGCTACACCTTC
v_call: TRBV19; clone_size: -; j_call: TRBJ1-2; d_call: -; cdr3_aa: CASSIQGGYTF; cdr3_nt: TGTGCCAGTAGTATTCAGGGCGGCTACACCTTC
v_call: TRBV4-1; clone_size: -; j_call: TRBJ1-1; d_call: TRBD1; cdr3_aa: CASSQATGGRNTEAFF; cdr3_nt: TGCGCCAGCAGCCAAGCGACAGGGGGCAGAAACACTGAAGCTTTCTTT
v_call: TRBV5-1; clone_size: -; j_call: TRBJ2-1; d_call: -; cdr3_aa: CASSLITGWLDEQFF; cdr3_nt: TGCGCCAGCAGCTTGATCACAGGGTGGTTGGATGAGCAGTTCTTC
v_call: TRBV5-1; clone_size: -; j_call: TRBJ2-1; d_call: TRBD2; cdr3_aa: CASSFIAGATYNEQFF; cdr3_nt: TGCGCCAGCAGCTTTATAGCGGGAGCCACCTACAATGAGCAGTTCTTC
v_call: TRBV19; clone_size: -; j_call: TRBJ1-1; d_call: -; cdr3_aa: CASSVLQGAEAFF; cdr3_nt: TGTGCCAGTAGTGTTCTACAAGGGGCTGAAGCTTTCTTT
v_call: TRBV10-2; clone_size: -; j_call: TRBJ2-1; d_call: TRBD1; cdr3_aa: CAAGQAEFF; cdr3_nt: TGCGCCGCTGGACAGGCTGAATTCTTC
v_call: TRBV4-1; clone_size: -; j_call: TRBJ1-3; d_call: -; cdr3_aa: CASSHLTGNAGNTIYF; cdr3_nt: TGCGCCAGCAGCCACTTAACAGGGAACGCTGGAAACACCATATATTTT